These 29 T cell receptor beta chains were sequenced from one sample in a study of OX40 agonist ivuxolimab in advanced cancers. Using immunoSEQ multiplex PCR, the repertoire was profiled, and TCRdb retains in-frame clones only, with some absent. Of tens of thousands of clones in the sample, 81% were seen once. The material was CD4+ or CD8+ T cells sorted from blood, obtained in a trial of the OX40 agonist ivuxolimab. The receptors here all came from an adult with an advanced solid tumor such as melanoma, head and neck, liver or kidney cancer.

The chain has TRBV4-1 and TRBJ2-5, with D perhaps matching TRBD2 (6 bases). The CDR3 has 14 residues. Germline CDR1 MGHRA, CDR2 YSYEKL. V was pared by 4 bases and J by 5 bases, with 14 bases between. The DNA of the CDR3 is TGCGCCAGCAGCCCCTTGGGGGGATATGAGACCCAGTACTTC. It encodes CASSPLGGYETQYF.

This chain connects TRBV18 to TRBJ2-5; D is unclear. The ends were cut back, 6 bases at V and 1 base at J, with 6 bases in the middle. Germline V CDR1 and CDR2: KGHSH, LQKENI. The CDR3 consists of 12 residues. CDR3 coding DNA: TGTGCCAGCTCGCAACTCCAAGAGACCCAGTACTTC. Protein sequence: CASSQLQETQYF.

J is TRBJ1-4 and V is TRBV9, with TRBD1 matching 9 bases. The germline V gene encodes CDR1 SGDLS and CDR2 YYNGEE. This CDR3 region has 15 residues. J gave up 7 bases and V 2 bases, and 6 bases lay outside the gene matches. This chain's CDR3 is CASSVGTGRGEKLFF. The CDR3 nucleotides read TGTGCCAGCAGCGTTGGGACAGGGCGAGGTGAAAAACTGTTTTTT.

The genes are TRBV4-2 and TRBJ1-3; 7 nucleotides agree with TRBD1. The germline CDR1 and CDR2 sequences are LGHNA and YNFKEQ. The CDR3 consists of 18 residues. Trimming at V came to 0 bases and at J to 0 bases, leaving 8 bases not matched to a gene. The DNA for the CDR3 is TGTGCCAGCAGCCAAGATGGGACAGCCTCATTCTCTGGAAACACCATATATTTT. Translation: CASSQDGTASFSGNTIYF.

The genes are TRBV29-1 and TRBJ1-1; weak D call: TRBD1 (5 bases). The germline CDR1 and CDR2 sequences are SQVTM and ANQGSEA. Trimming left V 3 bases short and J 1 base short, with 9 bases between. The CDR3 covers 13 residues. CDR3 DNA sequence: TGCAGCGTTGATGGACACCAGAACACTGAAGCTTTCTTT. Translation: CSVDGHQNTEAFF. The variable domain in full, completed from reference TRBV29-1 and TRBJ1-1, reads SAVISQKPSRDICQRGTSLTIQCQVDSQVTMMFWYRQQPGQSLTLIATANQGSEATYESGFVIDKFPISRPNLTFSTLTVSNMSPEDSSIYLCSVDGHQNTEAFFGQGTRLTVV.

This chain joins TRBV5-1 and TRBJ1-6; D is uncertain. V was pared by 0 bases and J by 2 bases, with 12 bases between. Germline values: CDR1 SGHRS, CDR2 YFSETQ. This CDR3 contains 17 residues. CDR3 amino acids: CASSLAPESTYNSPLHF. In DNA form, the CDR3 reads TGCGCCAGCAGCTTGGCCCCCGAATCGACCTATAATTCACCCCTCCACTTT.

The chain employs TRBV9 and TRBJ2-4; 9 nucleotides align to TRBD2. Unmatched junction bases numbered 16, after V lost 0 bases and J lost 9 bases. The CDR3 is 18 residues long. The germline V gene has CDR1 SGDLS and CDR2 YYNGEE. CDR3 bases: TGTGCCAGCAGCGTAGGGGCGGGGGGGACTAGTGGGATGGTCATTCAGTACTTC. Translated, it gives CASSVGAGGTSGMVIQYF.

The J gene is TRBJ1-2, the V gene TRBV7-8; tentatively, D is TRBD1 (5 bases). CDR1 SGHVS and CDR2 FQNEAQ come from the germline V gene. Trimming removed 1 base from V and 0 bases from J, with 9 bases in between. The CDR3 has 15 residues. Here the CDR3 DNA reads TGTGCCAGCAGCTTAGATCCAGGGCCTAACTATGGCTACACCTTC. Protein: CASSLDPGPNYGYTF. The variable domain in full, with the rest retrieved from reference TRBV7-8 and TRBJ1-2, is GAGVSQSPRYKVAKRGQDVALRCDPISGHVSLFWYQQALGQGPEFLTYFQNEAQLDKSGLPSDRFFAERPEGSVSTLKIQRTQQEDSAVYLCASSLDPGPNYGYTFGSGTRLTVV.

This chain uses TRBV7-8 with TRBJ2-1, with 8 positions matching TRBD2. The germline V gene encodes CDR1 SGHVS and CDR2 FQNEAQ. V shed 1 base and J 10 bases; nucleotides not matched to a gene: 6. This CDR3 contains 14 residues. CDR3 in amino acids: CASSLVGLGYEQFF. CDR3 in DNA: TGTGCCAGCAGCTTAGTGGGACTAGGGTACGAGCAGTTCTTC.

The V and J genes are TRBV27 and TRBJ2-6, with 8 bases identical to TRBD1. CDR1 is MNHEY, CDR2 SMNVEV, per germline (reference sequence). Trimming took 6 bases from V and 0 from J; bases not matched to a gene: 7. This CDR3 spans 17 amino acids. The CDR3 spells CASRLQGVSSGANVLTF. Written as DNA, the CDR3 is TGTGCCAGCAGACTACAGGGGGTCAGCTCTGGGGCCAACGTCCTGACTTTC.

V and J are TRBV5-1 and TRBJ1-4, with TRBD1 as a possible D gene (6 bases). The length of the CDR3 is 17 residues. Deletions cut 5 bases from V and 6 bases from J, with 23 bases between. Per the germline V gene, CDR1 is SGHRS and CDR2 is YFSETQ. The CDR3 spells CASSRTQSGGADEKLFF. CDR3 sequence (DNA): TGCGCCAGCAGTCGGACTCAATCCGGGGGGGCGGATGAAAAACTGTTTTTT.

CDR3 residues: CASSPLPDQPQHF. For the CDR3, the DNA is TGCGCCAGCAGCCCTCTCCCCGATCAGCCCCAGCATTTT. The chain is built from TRBV4-1 and TRBJ1-5; no reliable D call. CDR1 and CDR2 (germline): MGHRA, YSYEKL. CDR3 size: 13 residues. Trimming shortened V by 4 bases and J by 5 bases, and 9 bases separated the two germline ends.

The V and J genes are TRBV7-3 and TRBJ2-3; weak D call: TRBD2 (6 bases). V lost 5 bases to trimming and J lost 1 base, with 10 bases between them. The length of the CDR3 is 14 residues. The germline CDR1 and CDR2 sequences are SGHTA and FQGTGA. As DNA, the CDR3 is TGTGCCAGCAGCCCGCGCGGGGGCACAGATACGCAGTATTTT. This translates into CASSPRGGTDTQYF.

V usage is TRBV4-3 and J usage is TRBJ2-7; TRBD2 matches 8 bases. The CDR3 length is 15 residues. Germline lookup yields CDR1 LGHNA and CDR2 YSLEER. V dropped 1 base and J dropped 5; count of bases not matched to a gene: 7. The CDR3 region is CASSQGSGGGHEQYF. The CDR3 DNA reads TGCGCCAGCAGCCAAGGGAGCGGGGGCGGACACGAGCAGTACTTC.

This chain links TRBV28 with TRBJ2-2; no reliable D call. Germline CDR1 MDHEN, CDR2 SYDVKM. This CDR3 spans 12 amino acids. Deletions cut 5 bases from V and 7 bases from J, with 8 bases between. This CDR3 is CASSVRIGELFF. For the CDR3, the DNA is TGTGCCAGCAGTGTCAGAATCGGGGAGCTGTTTTTT.

The chain is built from TRBV7-9 and TRBJ2-7; D ambiguous. Trimming pared 3 bases from V and 3 bases from J, leaving 6 bases between. Germline values: CDR1 SEHNR, CDR2 FQNEAQ (reference sequence). This CDR3 has 12 amino acids. DNA of the CDR3: TGTGCCAGCAGCTTCGGCGACTACGAGCAGTACTTC. Translated, it gives CASSFGDYEQYF.

The V call is TRBV6-6, the J call TRBJ2-7; D uncertain. Germline values: CDR1 MNHNY, CDR2 SVGAGI (reference sequence). Trimming removed 7 bases at V and 3 bases at J, with 19 bases between. This CDR3 region has 15 residues. CDR3 sequence (DNA): TGTGCCAGCACCAATCGGTCTAATTCAGGCTACGAGCAGTACTTC. Its protein product is CASTNRSNSGYEQYF.

The V call is TRBV4-2, the J call TRBJ1-2, with no clear D. The V gene lost 11 bases and the J gene lost 3 bases, with 19 bases spanning the gap. The CDR3 totals 14 residues. Germline V lookup: CDR1 LGHNA, CDR2 YNFKEQ. Here the CDR3 DNA reads TGTGCCGTACGGAGCCCCCGATTAGACTATGGCTACACCTTC. Translating it yields CAVRSPRLDYGYTF.

This clone is a singleton in its sample. The rearrangement uses TRBV6-5 and TRBJ2-5, with D perhaps TRBD2 (6 bases). Trimming cost V 0 bases and J 2 bases, with 7 bases left between them. CDR1 and CDR2 from the germline V gene are MNHEY and SVGAGI. The CDR3 loop spans 14 amino acids. CDR3 region: CASSYSSGQETQYF. For the CDR3, the DNA is TGTGCCAGCAGTTACTCTAGCGGACAAGAGACCCAGTACTTC.

This chain joins TRBV5-6 and TRBJ1-3; no reliable D call. The CDR3 runs 15 residues. The germline gives CDR1 SGHDT, CDR2 YYEEEE. V was shortened by 7 bases and J by 5 bases, with 19 bases between the two germline ends. The CDR3 reads CASGSTEPRRNTIYF. CDR3 nucleotide sequence: TGTGCCAGCGGGTCAACTGAGCCTAGGCGAAACACCATATATTTT.

The CDR3 loop is CASSGTSGGYEQYF. CDR3 nucleotide sequence: TGTGCCAGCAGCGGGACTAGCGGGGGCTACGAGCAGTACTTC. This rearrangement joins TRBV9 to TRBJ2-7, with TRBD2 identical over 13 bases. The CDR3 runs to 14 residues. Germline V lookup: CDR1 SGDLS, CDR2 YYNGEE. V shed 3 bases and J 3 bases; nucleotides not matched to a gene: 0.

The chain joins TRBV20-1 to TRBJ1-2; D is undetermined. Germline-derived CDR1 and CDR2 are DFQATT and SNEGSKA (reference sequence). V gave up 4 bases and J gave up 5 bases, with 8 bases separating them. This CDR3 region has 11 residues. The CDR3 here is CSATTVYGYTF. The CDR3 DNA reads as TGCAGTGCTACGACTGTTTATGGCTACACCTTC.

This clone was recorded once. The gene calls are TRBV15 and TRBJ2-3; D is ambiguous. Germline V gene sequence: CDR1 LNHNV, CDR2 YYDKDF (reference sequence). The V end lost 1 base, the J end lost 4 bases, and 15 bases lay between the germline ends. The CDR3 is made up of 16 amino acids. This CDR3 is CATSRGQIGPADTQYF. CDR3 nucleotide sequence: TGTGCCACCAGCAGAGGTCAAATTGGGCCCGCAGATACGCAGTATTTT.

This chain links TRBV15 with TRBJ1-5, with 7 bases lining up with TRBD1. The V gene end was trimmed by 6 bases and the J gene end by 3 bases; junction bases not matched to a gene: 5. Germline V gives CDR1 LNHNV, CDR2 YYDKDF (reference sequence). The CDR3 extends over 14 amino acids. The CDR3 spells CATRNTGDNQPQHF. The DNA of the CDR3 is TGTGCCACCAGGAACACAGGGGACAATCAGCCCCAGCATTTT.

The chain has TRBV2 and TRBJ2-2, with 8 bases aligning to TRBD2. The V and J ends lost 0 bases and 4 bases, in that order; junction bases with no gene match: 10. Per germline, CDR1 SNHLY and CDR2 FYNNEI. The CDR3 consists of 18 residues. In DNA form, the CDR3 reads TGTGCCAGCAGTGAAGCCCCAGCGGGAGCGCCCGGCACCGGGGAGCTGTTTTTT. Its translation is CASSEAPAGAPGTGELFF.

The chain combines TRBV23-1 with TRBJ1-3, with 8 bases aligning to TRBD1. TRBV23-1 is an ORF, and what it does is uncertain. The J segment lost 0 bases and the V segment lost 6 bases, leaving 4 bases of the junction unmatched. CDR3 length: 15 residues. The CDR3 here is CASSRTGGSGNTIYF. CDR3 DNA: TGCGCCAGCAGCCGCACAGGGGGCTCTGGAAACACCATATATTTT.

This clone has only a few counts. The chain couples TRBV4-3 to TRBJ2-1; tentatively, D is TRBD1 or TRBD2 (5 bases each). The CDR3 extends over 16 amino acids. V lost 0 bases to trimming and J lost 0 bases, with 9 bases between them. Germline CDR1 reads LGHNA; CDR2 reads YSLEER. Here the CDR3 DNA reads TGCGCCAGCAGCCAAGATTGGGGGAGCTCCTACAATGAGCAGTTCTTC. Translating gives CASSQDWGSSYNEQFF.

CDR3 sequence: CASSYQYEQYF. The CDR3 region has the DNA TGTGCCAGCAGCTACCAGTACGAGCAGTACTTC. The chain carries TRBV6-6 and TRBJ2-7; D uncertain. V gave up 6 bases and J gave up 4 bases, with 7 bases separating them. Germline V lookup: CDR1 MNHNY, CDR2 SVGAGI (reference sequence). The CDR3 contains 11 residues.

The chain joins TRBV4-2 to TRBJ2-2; D is uncertain. V lost 0 bases to trimming and J lost 5 bases, with 10 bases between them. Germline assignment: CDR1 LGHNA and CDR2 YNFKEQ. The CDR3 runs 15 residues. The CDR3 DNA follows: TGTGCCAGCAGCCAAGAGTGGATGGTAACCGGGGAGCTGTTTTTT. This encodes CASSQEWMVTGELFF.